The 2 T cell receptor beta chains given below trace back to one sample, sequenced in a study of CD8 T cells in ankylosing spondylitis. These receptors have no identified antigens. Study results and limitations: A TCR beta motif made of several highly homologous variants seemed typical of ankylosing spondylitis blood.

MiXCR, applied by TCRdb to the 5' RACE reads, yields one record per CDR3 protein. The table lists a few hundred thousand distinct CDR3 sequences, under 25% of them singletons. Sequenced material: blood, either unsorted or a sorted T cell fraction (not recorded which). Source of these receptors: a male donor with ankylosing spondylitis.

This clonotype was seen more than once but under ten times. CDR3 DNA sequence: TGTGCCAGCAGTGAACGGGCGGTGGCAATCCTCAATCAGCCCCAGCATTTT. It encodes CASSERAVAILNQPQHF. The J gene is TRBJ1-5, the V gene TRBV6-1, with D unclear. This CDR3 comprises 17 residues. Trimming pared 2 bases from V and 3 bases from J, leaving 17 bases between. Germline loops: CDR1 MNHNS, CDR2 SASEGT.

The chain couples TRBV28 to TRBJ2-1, with 7 bases aligning to TRBD1. The CDR3 is 16 amino acids. Germline values: CDR1 MDHEN, CDR2 SYDVKM. V shed 6 bases and J 1 base; nucleotides not matched to a gene: 9. The CDR3 is CASSPPGQASYNEQFF. CDR3 DNA: TGTGCCAGCAGCCCCCCAGGACAGGCTTCCTACAATGAGCAGTTCTTC. Full variable domain (outside the CDR3, taken from reference TRBV28 and TRBJ2-1): DVKVTQSSRYLVKRTGEKVFLECVQDMDHENMFWYRQDPGLGLRLIYFSYDVKMKEKGDIPEGYSVSREKKERFSLILESASTNQTSMYLCASSPPGQASYNEQFFGPGTRLTVL.